The rows below give T cell receptor beta chains drawn from one sample of a study of blood T cell repertoires in COVID-19. Some clones are missing from TCRdb's copy, which holds only in-frame ones; the method was immunoSEQ multiplex PCR. The sample holds some 220,000 clones, more than 80% seen once. Sequences were obtained from PBMCs or T cells enriched from blood (not recorded which). The receptor source for this set is a woman younger than 30 in a cohort exposed to, infected with or recovered from COVID-19 (not recorded which). CDR3s include the opening cysteine and the closing phenylalanine or tryptophan. The order of the fields is V gene, D gene, clone size, J gene, CDR3 DNA, CDR3 protein. D genes are given only for firm matches. Size is stated for part of the rows, as once, few or many counts, or as a class when the clone is expanded.

>TRBV11-2|NA|NA|TRBJ2-7
TGTGCCAGCAGCTTAGTTGAGGAGCAGTACTTC
CASSLVEEQYF
>TRBV18|NA|NA|TRBJ2-2
TGTGCCAGCTCACCAATCCCTCCCGGGGAGCTGTTTTTT
CASSPIPPGELFF
>TRBV18|NA|NA|TRBJ1-4
TGTGCCAGCTCACCACCGGAGAGGTTCAATGAAAAACTGTTTTTT
CASSPPERFNEKLFF
>TRBV6-5|NA|NA|TRBJ2-2
TGTGCCAGCAGTTTGACTAGGGGGAACACCGGGGAGCTGTTTTTT
CASSLTRGNTGELFF
>TRBV24-1|NA|NA|TRBJ1-1
TGTGCCACCAACGGGGTAGGCACTGAAGCTTTCTTT
CATNGVGTEAFF
>TRBV21-1|NA|NA|TRBJ1-1
TGTGCCAGCAGCAAGGCTTTAAGGGGAAGGACTGAAGCTTTCTTT
CASSKALRGRTEAFF
>TRBV19|TRBD1|once|TRBJ1-5
TGTGCCAGTGCCGGGACAGGGGGGTTCGGGCAGCCCCAGCATTTT
CASAGTGGFGQPQHF
>TRBV9|TRBD1|NA|TRBJ1-6
TGTGCCAGCAGTATGACCGGACAGGGCAGATCACCCCTCCACTTT
CASSMTGQGRSPLHF
>TRBV15|TRBD2|NA|TRBJ2-7
TGTGCCACCAGCAGAGATCGTTACGGGAGGTCCCACGAGCAGTACTTC
CATSRDRYGRSHEQYF
>TRBV5-6|NA|NA|TRBJ1-1
TGTGCCAGCAGCTTGGTAGGCCCAGGCGCGAACACTGAAGCTTTCTTT
CASSLVGPGANTEAFF
>TRBV5-1|NA|NA|TRBJ1-4
TGCGCCAGCAGCTTGGGCACTGTGCAGGGAAATGAAAAACTGTTTTTT
CASSLGTVQGNEKLFF
>TRBV14|NA|NA|TRBJ1-1
TGTGCCAGCAGCTTCCTTCGCGGAATTGAAGCTTTCTTT
CASSFLRGIEAFF
>TRBV4-2|NA|NA|TRBJ2-1
TGTGCCAGCAGCCTACACAATCCACGTGGCAATGAGCAGTTCTTC
CASSLHNPRGNEQFF
>TRBV19|NA|once|TRBJ1-2
TGTGCCAGTAGTATAGGAGGGGGAGGGGAGAACTATGGCTACACCTTC
CASSIGGGGENYGYTF
>TRBV27|NA|NA|TRBJ2-3
TGTGCCAGCAGTGTGGGGCAGCGCACAGATACGCAGTATTTT
CASSVGQRTDTQYF
>TRBV10-2|NA|NA|TRBJ1-5
TGCGCCACCCTCCCGGCAGGGTTCGACAATCAGCCCCAGCATTTT
CATLPAGFDNQPQHF
>TRBV5-6|NA|NA|TRBJ2-1
TGTGCCAGCAGCCCGGGTGGGAATGAGCAGTTCTTC
CASSPGGNEQFF